One TCR beta chain is described in this entry. Its antigen remains unknown. This record belongs to a study of T cell responses to AZD1222 COVID-19 vaccine. General study results and limits: Unmutated variant regions are reportedly the target of nearly half of TCRs that are spike-specific.

Clones were sequenced by immunoSEQ multiplex PCR, and TCRdb holds only the in-frame ones, with some missing. Among over 100,000 clones listed, 90% to 95% were seen once. Trimming removed 0 bases from V and 1 base from J; junction bases left unmatched: 9. The CDR3 loop spans 18 amino acids. The V gene's germline CDR1 is LGHDT and CDR2 YNNKEL (reference sequence). The sequenced sample was peripheral blood, obtained on day 0 of AZD1222 vaccination. This TCR came from an adult in good health. The V gene is TRBV3-1 (or the pseudogene TRBV3-2), the J gene TRBJ2-5; 9 nucleotides line up with TRBD2. The CDR3 loop is CASSQDLSGGTLQETQYF. CDR3 sequence (DNA): TGTGCCAGCAGCCAAGATCTCAGCGGGGGGACTCTCCAAGAGACCCAGTACTTC.